This T cell receptor (beta chain) was captured by sequencing in a study of blood T cell repertoires in COVID-19. This table comes from immunoSEQ multiplex PCR, and its TCRdb copy is limited to in-frame clones, with some not included. The sample carries 360,000 or so clones, roughly 90% recorded once. This clone occurred once. The CDR3 totals 13 residues. The V end lost 5 bases, the J end lost 9 bases, and 14 bases lay between the germline ends. Germline V CDR1 and CDR2: KGHDR, SFDVKD. The sequencing sample was made of PBMCs or T cells enriched from blood (not recorded which). V is TRBV24-1 and J is TRBJ2-3; a weak D match, TRBD1 (5 bases). The receptor was isolated from a woman younger than 45 who had recovered from COVID-19. CDR3 amino acids: CATSVGDKGTQYF. DNA of the CDR3: TGTGCCACCAGTGTAGGGGATAAGGGCACGCAGTATTTT.